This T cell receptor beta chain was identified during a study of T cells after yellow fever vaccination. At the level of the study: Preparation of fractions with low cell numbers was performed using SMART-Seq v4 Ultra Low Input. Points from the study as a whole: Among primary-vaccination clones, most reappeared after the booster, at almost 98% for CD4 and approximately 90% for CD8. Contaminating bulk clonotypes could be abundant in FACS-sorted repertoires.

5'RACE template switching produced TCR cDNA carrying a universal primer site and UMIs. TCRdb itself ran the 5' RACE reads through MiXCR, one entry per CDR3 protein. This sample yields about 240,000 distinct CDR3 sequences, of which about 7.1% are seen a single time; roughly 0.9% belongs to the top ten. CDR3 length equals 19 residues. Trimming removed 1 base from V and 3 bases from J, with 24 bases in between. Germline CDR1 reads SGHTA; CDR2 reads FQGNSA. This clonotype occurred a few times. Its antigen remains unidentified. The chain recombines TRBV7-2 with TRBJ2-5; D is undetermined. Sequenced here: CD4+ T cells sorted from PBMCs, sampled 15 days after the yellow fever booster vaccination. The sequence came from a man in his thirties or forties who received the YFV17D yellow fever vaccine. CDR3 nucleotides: TGTGCCAGCAGCTTAGTCGCCCCCCTGCTTTTCAGCCGCGAAGAGACCCAGTACTTC. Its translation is CASSLVAPLLFSREETQYF.